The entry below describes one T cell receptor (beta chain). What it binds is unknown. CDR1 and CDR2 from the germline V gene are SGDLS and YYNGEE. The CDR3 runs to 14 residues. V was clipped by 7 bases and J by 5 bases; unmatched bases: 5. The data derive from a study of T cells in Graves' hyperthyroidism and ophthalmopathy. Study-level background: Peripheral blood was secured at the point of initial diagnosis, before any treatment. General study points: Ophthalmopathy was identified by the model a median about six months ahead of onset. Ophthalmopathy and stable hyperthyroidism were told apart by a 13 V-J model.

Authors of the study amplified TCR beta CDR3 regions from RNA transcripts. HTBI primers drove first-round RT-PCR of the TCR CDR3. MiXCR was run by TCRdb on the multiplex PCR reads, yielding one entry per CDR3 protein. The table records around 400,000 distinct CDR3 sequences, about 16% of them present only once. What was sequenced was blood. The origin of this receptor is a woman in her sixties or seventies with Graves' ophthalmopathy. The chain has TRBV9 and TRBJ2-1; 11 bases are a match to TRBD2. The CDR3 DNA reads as TGTGCCAGCGGTATAGCGGGAGGGAACAATGAGCAGTTCTTC. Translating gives CASGIAGGNNEQFF.